This T cell receptor (beta chain) was recovered during a study of T cells in Graves' hyperthyroidism and ophthalmopathy. Across the study: Peripheral blood was collected at initial diagnosis, before any treatment.

The CDR3 covers 13 residues. Germline CDR1 and CDR2: MDHEN and SYDVKM. V gave up 5 bases and J gave up 4 bases, with 12 bases separating them. TCR beta CDR3 sequences were amplified from RNA transcripts. First-round RT-PCR with HTBI primers amplified the TCR CDR3 region. MiXCR, applied by TCRdb to the multiplex PCR reads, yields one record per CDR3 protein. The sample includes 400,000 to 600,000 distinct CDR3 sequences, around 21% of them seen just once. In its sample, this clonotype was seen many times. Sample: blood. The receptor was derived from a man younger than 35 with Graves' hyperthyroidism. This chain uses TRBV28 with TRBJ2-7; D remains ambiguous. CDR3 sequence (DNA): TGTGCCAGCAGTACTTGGACGGATTACGAGCAGTACTTC. As protein: CASSTWTDYEQYF.